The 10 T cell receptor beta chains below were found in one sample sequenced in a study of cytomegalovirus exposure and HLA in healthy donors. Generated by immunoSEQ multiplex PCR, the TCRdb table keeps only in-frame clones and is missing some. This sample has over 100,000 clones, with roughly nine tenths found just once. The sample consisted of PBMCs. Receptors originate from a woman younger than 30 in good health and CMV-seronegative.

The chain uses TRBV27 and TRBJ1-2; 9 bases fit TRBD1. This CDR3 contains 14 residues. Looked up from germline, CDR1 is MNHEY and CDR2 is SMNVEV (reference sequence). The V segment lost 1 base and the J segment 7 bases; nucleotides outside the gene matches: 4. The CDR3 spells CASSLYGTGSGYTF. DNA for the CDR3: TGTGCCAGCAGTTTATATGGGACAGGGTCTGGCTACACCTTC.

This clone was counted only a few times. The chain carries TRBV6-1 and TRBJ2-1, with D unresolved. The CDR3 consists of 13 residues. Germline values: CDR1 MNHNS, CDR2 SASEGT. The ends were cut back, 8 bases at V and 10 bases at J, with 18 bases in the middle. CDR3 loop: CASHTAESGEQFF. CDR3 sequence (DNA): TGTGCCAGCCACACAGCTGAAAGTGGGGAGCAGTTCTTC.

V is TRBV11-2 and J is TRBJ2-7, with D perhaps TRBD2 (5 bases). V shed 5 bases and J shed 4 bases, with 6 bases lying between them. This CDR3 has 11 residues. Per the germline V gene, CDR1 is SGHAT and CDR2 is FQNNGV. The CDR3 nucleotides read TGTGCCAGCAGCCCGGGATACGAGCAGTACTTC. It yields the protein CASSPGYEQYF. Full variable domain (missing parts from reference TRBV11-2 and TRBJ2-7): EAGVAQSPRYKIIEKRQSVAFWCNPISGHATLYWYQQILGQGPKLLIQFQNNGVVDDSQLPKDRFSAERLKGVDSTLKIQPAKLEDSAVYLCASSPGYEQYFGPGTRLTVT.

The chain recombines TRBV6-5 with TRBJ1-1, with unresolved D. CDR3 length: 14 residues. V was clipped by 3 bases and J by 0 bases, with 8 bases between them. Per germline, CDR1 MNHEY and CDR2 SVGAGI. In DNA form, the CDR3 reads TGTGCCAGCAGTTATAGCATAGTGAACACTGAAGCTTTCTTT. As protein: CASSYSIVNTEAFF.

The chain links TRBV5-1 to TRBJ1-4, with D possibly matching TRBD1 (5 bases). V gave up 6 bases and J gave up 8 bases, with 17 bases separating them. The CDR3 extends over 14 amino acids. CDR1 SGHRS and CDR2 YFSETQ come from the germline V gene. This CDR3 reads CASNLVGGDEKLFF. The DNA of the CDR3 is TGCGCCAGCAACCTCGTCGGAGGGGACGAAAAACTGTTTTTT.

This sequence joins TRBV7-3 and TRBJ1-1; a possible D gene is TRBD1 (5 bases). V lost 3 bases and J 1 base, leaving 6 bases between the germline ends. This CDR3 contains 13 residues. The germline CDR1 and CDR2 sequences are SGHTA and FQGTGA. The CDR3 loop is CASSFQGNTEAFF. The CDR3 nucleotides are TGTGCCAGCAGCTTCCAGGGGAACACTGAAGCTTTCTTT.

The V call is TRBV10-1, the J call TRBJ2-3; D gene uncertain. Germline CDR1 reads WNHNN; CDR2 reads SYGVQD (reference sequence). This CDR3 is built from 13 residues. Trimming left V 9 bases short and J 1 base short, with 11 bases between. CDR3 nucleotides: TGCGCCAGTGGAGATTCCCGCACAGATACGCAGTATTTT. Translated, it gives CASGDSRTDTQYF.

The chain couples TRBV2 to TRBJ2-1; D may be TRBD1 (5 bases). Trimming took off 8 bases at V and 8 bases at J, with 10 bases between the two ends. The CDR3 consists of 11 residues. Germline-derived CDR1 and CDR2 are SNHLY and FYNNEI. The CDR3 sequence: CASCRGDEQFF. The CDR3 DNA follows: TGTGCCAGCTGTAGGGGTGATGAGCAGTTCTTC. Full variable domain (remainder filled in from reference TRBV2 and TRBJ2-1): EPEVTQTPSHQVTQMGQEVILRCVPISNHLYFYWYRQILGQKVEFLVSFYNNEISEKSEIFDDQFSVERPDGSNFTLKIRSTKLEDSAMYFCASCRGDEQFFGPGTRLTVL.

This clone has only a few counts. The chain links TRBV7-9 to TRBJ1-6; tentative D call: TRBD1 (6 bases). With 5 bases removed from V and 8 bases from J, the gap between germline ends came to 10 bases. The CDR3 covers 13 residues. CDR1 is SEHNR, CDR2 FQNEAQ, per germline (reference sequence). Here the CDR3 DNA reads TGTGCCAGCAGCGCCAGACAGGATTCACCCCTCCACTTT. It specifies CASSARQDSPLHF.

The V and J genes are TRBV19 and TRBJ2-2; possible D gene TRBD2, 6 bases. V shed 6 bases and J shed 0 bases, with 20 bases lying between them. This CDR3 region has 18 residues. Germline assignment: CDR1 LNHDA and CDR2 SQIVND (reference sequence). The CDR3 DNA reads TGTGCCAGTAGCACCGGGAGACCGATTAAAGCGAACACCGGGGAGCTGTTTTTT. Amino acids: CASSTGRPIKANTGELFF.